A single T cell receptor beta chain is shown here with its context. This sample was included in a study of blood T cell repertoires in COVID-19. As for the study in general: Acute and convalescent COVID-19 samples came from the United States, Italy and Spain. The analysed material was cDNA or gDNA that came from T cells, B-cell-depleted T cells, or PBMCs.

In the original workflow: Amplifying reference gene primers gave estimates of nucleated cell counts. The protocol was immunoSEQ multiplex PCR, while the TCRdb copy is restricted to in-frame clones and leaves out a portion. V, J and clone size were drawn from that table, and D and trimming were deduced from the DNA. The sample carries about 250,000 clones, about 91% recorded once. The V and J ends lost 4 bases and 5 bases, in that order; junction bases with no gene match: 3. Germline assignment: CDR1 SEHNR and CDR2 FQNEAQ (reference sequence). The length of the CDR3 is 13 residues. The chain employs TRBV7-9 and TRBJ1-1, with TRBD1 identical over 8 bases. The source of this sequence is an elderly man with acute or convalescent COVID-19. The sample was peripheral blood. CDR3 coding DNA: TGTGCCAGCAGCTCTCAGGGGGCAACTGAAGCTTTCTTT. Residues: CASSSQGATEAFF.